This record covers a single T cell receptor (beta chain). Sequencing was performed with immunoSEQ multiplex PCR; in TCRdb, only in-frame clones are kept and a portion is missing. The table records about 31,000 clones, around nine tenths of them present only once. The data were taken from a study of T cells after posttransplantation cyclophosphamide. Cells defined as naive were viable CD3+CD4+ or CD3+CD8+ and CCR7+CD45RA+CD45RO-CD95-CD27+CD28+. Germline V lookup: CDR1 SGHTA, CDR2 FQGNSA. V shed 7 bases and J 1 base; nucleotides not matched to a gene: 3. This CDR3 is 13 amino acids long. This clonotype originated in a woman aged 55-75 years in good health, CMV-negative, and a related stem cell transplant donor. Specimen: naive CD4+ T cells sorted from PBMCs. V is TRBV7-2 and J is TRBJ2-7; 8 bases fit TRBD2. CDR3 nucleotides: TGTGCCAGCACTTCGGGGGGGTCCTACGAGCAGTACTTC. Translated, it gives CASTSGGSYEQYF.